Below are 12 T cell receptor beta chains sequenced from a single sample in a study of blood T cell repertoires in COVID-19. Profiled with immunoSEQ multiplex PCR; TCRdb holds only in-frame clones, not every one. The table has roughly 81,000 clones, approximately 90% seen once. The material sequenced was peripheral blood. These receptors were taken from a man younger than 40 with acute or convalescent COVID-19.

The rearrangement joins TRBV7-9 to TRBJ2-7, with D perhaps matching TRBD1 (6 bases). CDR3 length: 13 residues. The V gene's germline CDR1 is SEHNR and CDR2 FQNEAQ (reference sequence). V was cut by 2 bases and J by 6 bases, with 11 bases left in between. The CDR3 DNA reads TGTGCCAGCAGCTTATCAGGGGAGCGCGAGCAGTACTTC. Translation: CASSLSGEREQYF.

This clone was seen only a few times. Other DNA sequences in the same sample also yield this CDR3. V usage is TRBV11-2 and J usage is TRBJ2-7; possible D gene TRBD2, 7 bases. Trimming removed 1 base at V and 0 bases at J, with 16 bases between. The length of the CDR3 is 17 residues. Germline loops: CDR1 SGHAT, CDR2 FQNNGV. CDR3 amino acids: CASSLGEGGFSSYEQYF. CDR3 in DNA: TGTGCCAGCAGCTTAGGGGAGGGGGGATTCAGCTCCTACGAGCAGTACTTC.

The gene calls are TRBV6-5 and TRBJ2-7; the match to TRBD1 covers 9 bases. The V gene's germline CDR1 is MNHEY and CDR2 SVGAGI. The CDR3 runs 14 residues. Unmatched junction bases numbered 11, after V lost 7 bases and J lost 7 bases. The DNA for the CDR3 is TGTGCCAGCACTTTCGGGACAGGGCGAGTGGAGCAGTACTTC. Its translation is CASTFGTGRVEQYF.

J is TRBJ2-3 and V is TRBV23-1; D is perhaps TRBD1 (6 bases). TRBV23-1 is labeled an ORF, and its function is uncertain. Trimming removed 2 bases at V and 4 bases at J, with 22 bases between. The CDR3 length is 18 residues. This chain's CDR3 is CASSQPFEGDVPPDTQYF. CDR3 DNA: TGCGCCAGCAGTCAACCTTTCGAGGGGGACGTTCCACCAGATACGCAGTATTTT.

The V gene is TRBV4-1, the J gene TRBJ1-2, with D unresolved. In germline, CDR1 is MGHRA, CDR2 YSYEKL. Trimming removed 3 bases at V and 1 base at J, with 9 bases between. This CDR3 is built from 14 residues. CDR3 in amino acids: CASSHFFSNYGYTF. In nucleotides, the CDR3 is TGCGCCAGCAGCCATTTCTTCAGTAACTATGGCTACACCTTC.

This chain uses TRBV20-1 with TRBJ2-7; 13 bases are a match to TRBD2. The CDR3 is 15 residues long. The J segment lost 4 bases and the V segment lost 3 bases, leaving 6 bases of the junction unmatched. CDR1 is DFQATT, CDR2 SNEGSKA, per germline (reference sequence). As DNA, the CDR3 is TGCAGTGCTAGTGCAGGACTAGCGGGAGCTTACGAGCAGTACTTC. This gives the protein CSASAGLAGAYEQYF.

V usage is TRBV7-9 and J usage is TRBJ2-7; 8 bases are shared with TRBD1. The CDR3 extends over 17 amino acids. The germline V gene encodes CDR1 SEHNR and CDR2 FQNEAQ (reference sequence). V dropped 5 bases and J dropped 2; count of bases not matched to a gene: 14. The CDR3 spells CASSLPAGQGKTYEQYF. The CDR3 nucleotides read TGTGCCAGCAGCCTCCCGGCCGGACAGGGAAAAACCTACGAGCAGTACTTC.

A single count supports this clone. The chain carries TRBV5-6 and TRBJ2-3; 9 bases map to TRBD2. CDR3 size: 16 residues. V lost 3 bases and J lost 6; bases outside the gene matches: 11. Germline loops: CDR1 SGHDT, CDR2 YYEEEE. The CDR3 nucleotides are TGTGCCAGCAGCTACAGTCTAGCGGGGCGGCCCGATACGCAGTATTTT. The encoded protein is CASSYSLAGRPDTQYF.

V is TRBV5-5 and J is TRBJ2-1; D is perhaps TRBD1 (6 bases). Trimming pared 3 bases from V and 11 bases from J, leaving 12 bases between. CDR3 size: 12 residues. The germline V gene encodes CDR1 SGHKS and CDR2 YYEKEE (reference sequence). In nucleotides, the CDR3 is TGTGCCAGCAGCTGGACAGAGCTTCAGCAGTTCTTC. Its translation is CASSWTELQQFF.

The chain employs TRBV9 and TRBJ2-1; no reliable D call. The CDR3 consists of 13 residues. Germline V gene lookup returns CDR1 SGDLS and CDR2 YYNGEE. Trimming stripped 0 bases from V and 4 bases from J, with 5 bases between. CDR3 sequence: CASSVDQYNEQFF. The DNA for the CDR3 is TGTGCCAGCAGCGTAGATCAGTACAATGAGCAGTTCTTC.

For the CDR3, the DNA is TGTGCCAGCCCCGGACAGGGCCAGGGTCAGCCCCAGCATTTT. Encoded protein: CASPGQGQGQPQHF. The V call is TRBV21-1, the J call TRBJ1-5; TRBD1, the D gene given by the table, was not confirmed from the DNA. TRBV21-1 is designated a pseudogene. The length of the CDR3 is 14 residues.

This chain connects TRBV11-3 to TRBJ1-1; a weak D match, TRBD1 (5 bases). The CDR3 is 13 residues long. Germline loops: CDR1 SGHNT, CDR2 YENEEA. The V end was cut by 1 base, the J end by 5 bases, with 8 bases between. Here the CDR3 DNA reads TGTGCCAGCAGCTTAGCGGGGGGTACTGAAGCTTTCTTT. This translates into CASSLAGGTEAFF.